One sample yielded the 22 T cell receptor beta chains listed below, sequenced in a study of identical twins. TCRdb re-called the 5' RACE reads with MiXCR, one entry per CDR3 protein. The sample shows hundreds of thousands of distinct CDR3 sequences, less than 7% of them seen only once. Input material: naive T cells sorted from blood. These receptors all stem from a man aged 18 to 35 in good health.

This clonotype was detected only a few times. The chain is built from TRBV5-1 and TRBJ2-7; D is ambiguous. The CDR3 totals 12 residues. CDR1 and CDR2 (germline): SGHRS, YFSETQ. V lost 0 bases and J lost 6, with 7 bases in between. CDR3 sequence: CASSLGPGEQYF. Here the CDR3 DNA reads TGCGCCAGCAGCTTGGGACCTGGCGAGCAGTACTTC. The full variable domain, its missing parts supplied by reference TRBV5-1 and TRBJ2-7, is KAGVTQTPRYLIKTRGQQVTLSCSPISGHRSVSWYQQTPGQGLQFLFEYFSETQRNKGNFPGRFSGRQFSNSRSEMNVSTLELGDSALYLCASSLGPGEQYFGPGTRLTVT.

This clonotype was detected a few times. The chain joins TRBV5-1 to TRBJ2-7, with 9 bases fitting TRBD1. Germline lookup yields CDR1 SGHRS and CDR2 YFSETQ. The CDR3 spans 15 residues. The V gene end was trimmed by 3 bases and the J gene end by 6 bases; junction bases not matched to a gene: 10. The CDR3 nucleotides are TGCGCCAGCAGCTATGGGGACAGGGAAGGTTCCGAGCAGTACTTC. Translation: CASSYGDREGSEQYF.

The sample holds many counts of this clonotype. The gene calls are TRBV12-3 or TRBV12-4 and TRBJ1-6, with TRBD1 matching over 7 bases. V gave up 5 bases and J gave up 7 bases; unmatched junction bases: 5. The length of the CDR3 is 14 residues. The CDR3 reads CASSGTAENSPLHF. For the CDR3, the DNA is TGTGCCAGCAGTGGGACAGCTGAGAATTCACCCCTCCACTTT.

This clonotype was counted ten times or more. The chain has TRBV20-1 and TRBJ2-1; a weak D match, TRBD1 (5 bases). CDR3 length equals 17 residues. V lost 4 bases to trimming and J lost 1 base, with 20 bases between them. Germline V gives CDR1 DFQATT, CDR2 SNEGSKA (reference sequence). CDR3 in DNA: TGCAGTGCTAAAAGAGATACCCCGACAGTGTCCTACAATGAGCAGTTCTTC. Its translation: CSAKRDTPTVSYNEQFF.

This clonotype was detected many times. CDR3: CASSLTGLGNTIYF. The CDR3 region has the DNA TGTGCCAGCAGTTTAACAGGGCTGGGAAACACCATATATTTT. The chain couples TRBV27 to TRBJ1-3, with D possibly being TRBD1 (6 bases). CDR1 is MNHEY, CDR2 SMNVEV, per germline (reference sequence). V shed 2 bases and J shed 4 bases, with 9 bases lying between them. The CDR3 runs to 14 residues.

In its sample, this clonotype was seen a few times. V and J are TRBV6-2 or TRBV6-3 and TRBJ2-5; 10 bases match TRBD2. CDR1 is MNHEY, CDR2 SVGEGT, per germline. CDR3 length: 15 residues. The V segment lost 5 bases and the J segment 1 base; nucleotides outside the gene matches: 4. In nucleotides, the CDR3 is TGTGCCAGCAGTGGACTAGCGGAAGCCCAAGAGACCCAGTACTTC. This sequence encodes CASSGLAEAQETQYF.

In its sample, this clonotype was seen a few times. The chain is built from TRBV10-3 and TRBJ2-3; no clear D. Germline values: CDR1 ENHRY, CDR2 SYGVKD. The CDR3 consists of 18 residues. Trimming took off 2 bases at V and 4 bases at J, with 22 bases between the two ends. CDR3 protein: CAISEPTVAALTPDTQYF. The CDR3 DNA sequence: TGTGCCATCAGTGAGCCCACCGTCGCGGCCCTCACCCCAGATACGCAGTATTTT.

Only a few counts were recorded for this clonotype. V is TRBV20-1 and J is TRBJ1-6; D is unclear. Trimming cost V 0 bases and J 0 bases, with 12 bases left between them. CDR1 DFQATT and CDR2 SNEGSKA come from the germline V gene (reference sequence). The CDR3 consists of 17 residues. Here the CDR3 DNA reads TGCAGTGCTAGAGATCGCGACACGAGCTCCTATAATTCACCCCTCCACTTT. As protein: CSARDRDTSSYNSPLHF.

This chain uses TRBV6-1 with TRBJ1-4; D unresolved. Germline assignment: CDR1 MNHNS and CDR2 SASEGT. The length of the CDR3 is 15 residues. Trimming stripped 6 bases from V and 8 bases from J, with 19 bases between. In nucleotides, the CDR3 is TGTGCCAGCAGACCAGCCCCCCTCATAGGGGAAAAACTGTTTTTT. It codes for CASRPAPLIGEKLFF.

This clonotype has ten or more counts. The genes are TRBV24-1 and TRBJ2-5; D unclear. CDR3 length: 14 amino acids. V gave up 4 bases and J gave up 1 base, with 9 bases separating them. Germline V CDR1 and CDR2: KGHDR, SFDVKD. CDR3 sequence: CATSDSWTQETQYF. The CDR3 region has the DNA TGTGCCACCAGTGACTCTTGGACCCAAGAGACCCAGTACTTC.

With respect to this clonotype: Just one base apart from a much larger clone, this may be a read error. The CDR3 carries no conserved terminal phenylalanine or tryptophan, so it likely arises from a read error. This chain uses TRBV29-1 with TRBJ2-1; D is unresolved. The CDR3 length is 13 residues. The germline V and J ends were trimmed by 7 bases and 2 bases, with 12 bases remaining between them. CDR1 is SQVTM, CDR2 ANQGSEA, per germline. The CDR3 loop is CSGGGGTYNEQFY. Written as DNA, the CDR3 is TGCAGCGGCGGCGGCGGAACCTACAATGAGCAGTTCTAC.

This clonotype has a count of ten or more. The chain is built from TRBV5-1 and TRBJ2-4; D tentatively fits TRBD1 or TRBD2 (5 bases each). This CDR3 has 13 amino acids. With 2 bases removed from V and 9 bases from J, the gap between germline ends came to 12 bases. Per germline, CDR1 SGHRS and CDR2 YFSETQ. The CDR3 reads CASSLGLGTIQYF. DNA of the CDR3: TGCGCCAGCAGCTTAGGACTGGGGACCATTCAGTACTTC. Supplemented by reference TRBV5-1 and TRBJ2-4, the full variable domain reads KAGVTQTPRYLIKTRGQQVTLSCSPISGHRSVSWYQQTPGQGLQFLFEYFSETQRNKGNFPGRFSGRQFSNSRSEMNVSTLELGDSALYLCASSLGLGTIQYFGAGTRLSVL.

J is TRBJ2-2 and V is TRBV20-1; D possibly corresponds to TRBD2 (6 bases). The CDR3 covers 15 residues. The V gene's germline CDR1 is DFQATT and CDR2 SNEGSKA (reference sequence). Trimming shortened V by 1 base and J by 4 bases, and 13 bases separated the two germline ends. This CDR3 is CSARAPDYPTGELFF. CDR3 DNA sequence: TGCAGTGCTAGAGCGCCGGACTACCCCACCGGGGAGCTGTTTTTT.

V usage is TRBV6-2 or TRBV6-3 and J usage is TRBJ2-5; 9 nucleotides line up with TRBD2. Germline assignment: CDR1 MNHEY and CDR2 SVGEGT. The length of the CDR3 is 15 residues. J lost 2 bases, V lost 2 bases, and 3 bases had no gene match. The CDR3 bases are TGTGCCAGCAGTTACCTGACTAGCGGACAAGAGACCCAGTACTTC. This encodes CASSYLTSGQETQYF.

There are many counts of this clonotype. This sequence joins TRBV12-3 or TRBV12-4 and TRBJ2-1; a weak D match, TRBD1 (5 bases). V lost 5 bases and J lost 3, with 11 bases in between. CDR3 length: 14 residues. The CDR3 region has the DNA TGTGCCAGCAGTCTTTCAGGGAACTACAATGAGCAGTTCTTC. It encodes CASSLSGNYNEQFF.

This clonotype appeared many times. The CDR3 DNA is TGCGCCAGCAGCTTGTCCCGGACAGGGAACGACTATGGCTACACCTTC. Amino acid sequence: CASSLSRTGNDYGYTF. The chain employs TRBV5-1 and TRBJ1-2, with 8 bases that match TRBD1. Per the germline V gene, CDR1 is SGHRS and CDR2 is YFSETQ. The CDR3 consists of 16 residues. V lost 1 base and J lost 3; bases outside the gene matches: 8.

The V call is TRBV6-1, the J call TRBJ2-2; 8 bases map to TRBD2. This CDR3 contains 18 residues. The V gene end was trimmed by 7 bases and the J gene end by 1 base; junction bases not matched to a gene: 14. Germline CDR1 is MNHNS and CDR2 is SASEGT. CDR3 protein: CASTAALGAGGNTGELFF. CDR3 sequence (DNA): TGTGCCAGCACCGCAGCCCTTGGGGCGGGAGGGAACACCGGGGAGCTGTTTTTT.

This clonotype was counted many times. The gene calls are TRBV6-4 and TRBJ1-5; D perhaps matches TRBD1 (5 bases). Germline V CDR1 and CDR2: MRHNA, SNTAGT. The CDR3 length is 15 residues. Trimming stripped 6 bases from V and 4 bases from J, with 16 bases between. Written as DNA, the CDR3 is TGTGCCAGCAGCCCCGGGGCAGGGCGGAATCAGCCCCAGCATTTT. Its translation: CASSPGAGRNQPQHF.

This clonotype showed up just a few times. This chain uses TRBV12-3 or TRBV12-4 with TRBJ1-3; 9 bases fit TRBD1. The CDR3 has 15 amino acids. Germline trimming cut 5 bases from V and 4 bases from J; bases unmatched to any gene: 6. CDR3 sequence (DNA): TGTGCCAGCAGTATACAGGGGGCCACGGGAAACACCATATATTTT. Its translation: CASSIQGATGNTIYF.

This clonotype has a count of ten or more. The chain links TRBV20-1 to TRBJ1-2; TRBD1 matches 7 bases. This CDR3 comprises 12 residues. Trimming removed 4 bases from V and 3 bases from J; junction bases left unmatched: 2. Germline CDR1 reads DFQATT; CDR2 reads SNEGSKA (reference sequence). The CDR3 spells CSAITGDYGYTF. CDR3 in DNA: TGCAGTGCTATCACAGGGGACTATGGCTACACCTTC.

The chain couples TRBV11-2 to TRBJ2-5; 13 nucleotides agree with TRBD2. Germline-derived CDR1 and CDR2 are SGHAT and FQNNGV. The J segment lost 5 bases and the V segment lost 6 bases, leaving 15 bases of the junction unmatched. The CDR3 has 18 amino acids. The DNA for the CDR3 is TGTGCCAGCAGTACTACGAGGACTAGCGGGAGTTGGAGGGAGACCCAGTACTTC. Protein sequence: CASSTTRTSGSWRETQYF.

V usage is TRBV5-1 and J usage is TRBJ2-1, with TRBD2 matching 9 bases. V shed 7 bases, J shed 7 bases, and the junction held 6 bases outside the gene matches. Germline CDR1 reads SGHRS; CDR2 reads YFSETQ. The CDR3 covers 13 residues. This CDR3 reads CASGSGSWNEQFF. The CDR3 nucleotides read TGCGCCAGCGGTAGCGGGAGTTGGAATGAGCAGTTCTTC.